This record looks at one TCR beta chain sequence and its context. The antigen is undetermined. This record belongs to a study of T cell repertoires in cytomegalovirus infection. In the study overall: Matching HLA type, along with CMV infection, was indicated by public TCR beta signatures.

Trimming removed 8 bases at V and 1 base at J, with 13 bases between. The germline CDR1 and CDR2 sequences are DFQATT and SNEGSKA (reference sequence). CDR3 length: 13 amino acids. Broader study findings: Predominance within the ex vivo response was attributable to HLA-C-restricted CMV-specific TCR beta clonotypes. There were carriers of CMV plus the relevant HLA, and cumulative public TCR beta family frequency identified them.

TCRdb passed the reads through MiXCR, listing each CDR3 protein once. Counted here are a few hundred thousand distinct CDR3 sequences, 17% occurring once; the ten biggest clones make up around 13%. Source material: PBMCs. The V gene is TRBV20-1, the J gene TRBJ2-3; no reliable D call. The source is a human donor in good health (CMV status not recorded). Some clones in this sample may be carry-over from other donors' samples. As DNA, the CDR3 is TGCAGTAAGCCGGACGGCCGCACAGATACGCAGTATTTT. This translates into CSKPDGRTDTQYF.